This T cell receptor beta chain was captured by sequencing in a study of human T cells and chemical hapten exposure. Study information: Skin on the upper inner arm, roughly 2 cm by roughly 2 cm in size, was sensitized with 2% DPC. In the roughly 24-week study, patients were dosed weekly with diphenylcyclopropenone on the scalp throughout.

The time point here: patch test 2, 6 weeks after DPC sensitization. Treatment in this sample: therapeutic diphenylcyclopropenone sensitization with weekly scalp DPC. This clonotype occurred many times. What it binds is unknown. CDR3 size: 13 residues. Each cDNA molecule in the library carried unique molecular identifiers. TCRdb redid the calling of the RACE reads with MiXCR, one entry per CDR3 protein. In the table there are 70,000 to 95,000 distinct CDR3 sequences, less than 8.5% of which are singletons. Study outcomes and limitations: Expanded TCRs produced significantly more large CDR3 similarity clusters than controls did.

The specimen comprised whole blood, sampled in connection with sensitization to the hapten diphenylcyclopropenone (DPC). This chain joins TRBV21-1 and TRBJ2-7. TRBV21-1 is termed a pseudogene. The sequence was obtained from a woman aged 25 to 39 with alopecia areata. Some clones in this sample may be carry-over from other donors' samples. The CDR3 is CASSKVKTYEQYF. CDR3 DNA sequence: TGTGCCAGCAGCAAAGTGAAGACCTACGAGCAGTACTTC.